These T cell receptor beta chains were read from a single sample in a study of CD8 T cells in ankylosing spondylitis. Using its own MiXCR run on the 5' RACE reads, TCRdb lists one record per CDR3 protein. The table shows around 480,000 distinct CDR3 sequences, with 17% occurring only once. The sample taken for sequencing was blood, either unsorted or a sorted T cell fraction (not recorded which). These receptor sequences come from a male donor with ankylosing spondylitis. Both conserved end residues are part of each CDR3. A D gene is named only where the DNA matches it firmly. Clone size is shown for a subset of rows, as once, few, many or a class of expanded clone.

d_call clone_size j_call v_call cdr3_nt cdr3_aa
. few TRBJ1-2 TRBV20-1 TGCAGTGCTAGGGCCCCGGGACAAAGGGATGGCTACACCTTC CSARAPGQRDGYTF
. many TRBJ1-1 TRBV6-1 TGTGCCAGCAGTGCGGGACACCTGAACACTGAAGCTTTCTTT CASSAGHLNTEAFF
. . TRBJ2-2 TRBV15 TGTGCCACCAGCAGAGATTCAGGGGACGGGGAGCTGTTTTTT CATSRDSGDGELFF
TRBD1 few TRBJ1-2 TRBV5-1 TGCGCCAGCAGCTTGCTGGGACAGGGAAACTATGGCTACACCTTC CASSLLGQGNYGYTF
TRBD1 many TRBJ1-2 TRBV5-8 TGTGCCAGCAGCTATGGGACAGGGAACTATGGCTACACCTTC CASSYGTGNYGYTF
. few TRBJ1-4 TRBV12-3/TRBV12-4 TGTGCCAGCACTGTTACGGGAGAAAAAAAACTGTTTTTT CASTVTGEKKLFF
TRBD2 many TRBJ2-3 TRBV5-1 TGCGCCAGCTGGGAGGGACCCGCCAGAGATACGCAGTATTTT CASWEGPARDTQYF
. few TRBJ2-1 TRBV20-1 TGCAGTGCTAGATCCTGGGGACGATACAATGAGCAGTTCTTC CSARSWGRYNEQFF
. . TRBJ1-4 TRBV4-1 TGCGCCAGCAGCCAAGGGCAGGGAACTAATGAAAAACTGTTTTTT CASSQGQGTNEKLFF
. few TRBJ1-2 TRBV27 TGTGCCAGCAGAGTGGGGGGACGGAAAAACTATGGCTACACCTTC CASRVGGRKNYGYTF
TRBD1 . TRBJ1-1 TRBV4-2 TGTGCCAGCAGCCAAGGGGGGACAGGGGAAGGGCCTGAAGCTTTCTTT CASSQGGTGEGPEAFF
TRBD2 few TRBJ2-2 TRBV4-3 TGCGCCAGCAGCCAAGTAGGCGGGAGTAAAACCGGGGAGCTGTTTTTT CASSQVGGSKTGELFF
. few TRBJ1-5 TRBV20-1 TGCAGTGCCACAGACAGGAGCAATCAGCCCCAGCATTTT CSATDRSNQPQHF
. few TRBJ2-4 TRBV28 TGTGCCAGCAGTTTATATGGCGGGACAGAAAACATTCAGTACTTC CASSLYGGTENIQYF
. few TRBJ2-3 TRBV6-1 TGTGCCAGCAGTGAGGGACCACCAATGGGTACGCAGTATTTT CASSEGPPMGTQYF
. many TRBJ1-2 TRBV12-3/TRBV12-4 TGTGCCAGCAGAATAGTGGGACATTTCTATGGCTACACCTTC CASRIVGHFYGYTF
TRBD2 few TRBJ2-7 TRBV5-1 TGCGCCAGCAGCTTGGGTCGGCTAGCGGGAGGGCCCGGATCCTACGAGCAGTACTTC CASSLGRLAGGPGSYEQYF
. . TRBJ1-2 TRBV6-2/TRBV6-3 TGTGCCAGCAGTGATTCAGCTAACTATGGCTACACCTTC CASSDSANYGYTF
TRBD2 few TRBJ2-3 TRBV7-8 TGTGCCAGCAGCTTAGAAGCGAGGACTAGTAAGACAGATACGCAGTATTTT CASSLEARTSKTDTQYF
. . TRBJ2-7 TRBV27 TGTGCCAGCAGTACCGTGGGGGAGAGGTACGTCTACGAGCAGTACTTC CASSTVGERYVYEQYF
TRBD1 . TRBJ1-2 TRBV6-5 TGTGCCAGCAGTTACGGGCGACAGGGGGCCGGTGGCTACACCTTC CASSYGRQGAGGYTF
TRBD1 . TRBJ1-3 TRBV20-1 TGCAGTGCTAGACTAACAGGGGCTGGAAACACCATATATTTT CSARLTGAGNTIYF
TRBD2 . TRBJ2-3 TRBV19 TGTGCCAGTACTAGCGGGACTAGCACAGATACGCAGTATTTT CASTSGTSTDTQYF
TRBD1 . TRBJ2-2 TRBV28 TGTGCCAGCAGTTCAGGGGGAAACACCGGGGAGCTGTTTTTT CASSSGGNTGELFF
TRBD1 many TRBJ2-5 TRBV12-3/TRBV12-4 TGTGCCAGCAGCTCAACCAGGGGGCAAGAGACCCAGTACTTC CASSSTRGQETQYF
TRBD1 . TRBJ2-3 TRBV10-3 TGTGCCATCAGTGAATGGGACAGGGGCACAGATACGCAGTATTTT CAISEWDRGTDTQYF
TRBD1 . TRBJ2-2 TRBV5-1 TGCGCCAGCAGCCGGGACAGGGGAAGTGCCGGGGAGCTGTTTTTT CASSRDRGSAGELFF
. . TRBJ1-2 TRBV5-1 TGCGCCAGCAGCTTGACGATCCGGGGTGGCTACACCTTC CASSLTIRGGYTF
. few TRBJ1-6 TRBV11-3 TGTGCCAGCAGCTTAAGGGACCGTCGGGGTTCACCCCTCCACTTT CASSLRDRRGSPLHF
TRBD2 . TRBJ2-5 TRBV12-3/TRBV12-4 TGTGCCAGCGACGCGGGGGGAAGTCGGGAGACCCAGTACTTC CASDAGGSRETQYF
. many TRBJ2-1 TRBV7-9 TGTGCCAGCAGCTTCGGTAGGGGTGAGCAGTTCTTC CASSFGRGEQFF
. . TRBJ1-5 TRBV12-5 TGTGCTACCGGGGCGGAGAGTCAGCCCCAGCATTTT CATGAESQPQHF
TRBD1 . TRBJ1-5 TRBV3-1 TGTGCCAGCAGCCGTCGACAGGGAGGGCAGCCCCAGCATTTT CASSRRQGGQPQHF
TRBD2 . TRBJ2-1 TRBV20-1 TGCAGTGCACTAAGCGGGGGGGCCATGGGTGAGCAGTTCTTC CSALSGGAMGEQFF
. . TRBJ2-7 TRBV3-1 TGTGCCAGCAGCCACCTCAGGGCCGAGCAGTACTTC CASSHLRAEQYF
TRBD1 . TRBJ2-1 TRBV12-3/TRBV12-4 TGTGCCAGCAGTCGTGACAGGGGCGGCAATGAGCAGTTCTTC CASSRDRGGNEQFF
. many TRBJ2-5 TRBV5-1 TGCGCCAGCAGCCGGGGGTACCAAGAGACCCAGTACTTC CASSRGYQETQYF
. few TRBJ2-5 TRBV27 TGTGCCCGCTGGTTCGCCCAGCAACAGGGAATAACGAAGACCCAGTACTTC CARWFAQQQGITKTQYF
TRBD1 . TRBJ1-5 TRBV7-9 TGTGCCAGCAGCTTAGGGACAGGGGTGAATCAGCCCCAGCATTTT CASSLGTGVNQPQHF
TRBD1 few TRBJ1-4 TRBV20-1 TGCAGTGCTAGAGACCCCACGGGACAGAATAATGAAAAACTGTTTTTT CSARDPTGQNNEKLFF
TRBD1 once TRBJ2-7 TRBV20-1 TGCAGTGCTAGGGCCGGGACAGCCCTCTACGAGCAGTACTTC CSARAGTALYEQYF
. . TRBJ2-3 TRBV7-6 TGTGCCAGCAGCCCCCGGCAGATTAGCACAGATACGCAGTATTTT CASSPRQISTDTQYF
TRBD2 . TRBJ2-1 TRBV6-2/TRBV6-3 TGTGCCAGCAGCAAACGCGGGGGGGTCTACAATGAGCAGTTCTTC CASSKRGGVYNEQFF
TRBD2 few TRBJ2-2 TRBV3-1 TGTGCCAGCAGCCAAGTCCAACTAGCGGGAGAGACCGGGGAGCTGTTTTTT CASSQVQLAGETGELFF
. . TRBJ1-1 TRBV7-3 TGTGCCAGCAGCCCCGAGAGTGGGAACACTGAAGCTTTCTTT CASSPESGNTEAFF
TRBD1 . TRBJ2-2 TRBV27 TGTGCCAGCAGTTTCGGGGACAGGTCCGGGGAGCTGTTTTTT CASSFGDRSGELFF
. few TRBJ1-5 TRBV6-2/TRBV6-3 TGTGCCAGCAGTTACCTAACAGCTGGCTTAGAGCCCCAGCATTTT CASSYLTAGLEPQHF
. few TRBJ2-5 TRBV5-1 TGCGCCAGCAGCTTGGTTACGGCAGGGGAAGAGACCCAGTACTTC CASSLVTAGEETQYF
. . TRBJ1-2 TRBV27 TGTGCCAGCAGTCCCCAATCCGGGGGCTACACCTTC CASSPQSGGYTF
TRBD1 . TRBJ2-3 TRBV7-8 TGTGCCAGCAGCTCACCGTCAGACAGGGGAATTGAGGATACGCAGTATTTT CASSSPSDRGIEDTQYF
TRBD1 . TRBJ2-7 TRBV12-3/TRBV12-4 TGTGCCAGCAGACACAGGGGGACGGACGAGCAGTACTTC CASRHRGTDEQYF
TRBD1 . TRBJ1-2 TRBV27 TGTGCCAGCAGTCGGGACCGGACAGGGCCGGGCTATGGCTACACCTTC CASSRDRTGPGYGYTF